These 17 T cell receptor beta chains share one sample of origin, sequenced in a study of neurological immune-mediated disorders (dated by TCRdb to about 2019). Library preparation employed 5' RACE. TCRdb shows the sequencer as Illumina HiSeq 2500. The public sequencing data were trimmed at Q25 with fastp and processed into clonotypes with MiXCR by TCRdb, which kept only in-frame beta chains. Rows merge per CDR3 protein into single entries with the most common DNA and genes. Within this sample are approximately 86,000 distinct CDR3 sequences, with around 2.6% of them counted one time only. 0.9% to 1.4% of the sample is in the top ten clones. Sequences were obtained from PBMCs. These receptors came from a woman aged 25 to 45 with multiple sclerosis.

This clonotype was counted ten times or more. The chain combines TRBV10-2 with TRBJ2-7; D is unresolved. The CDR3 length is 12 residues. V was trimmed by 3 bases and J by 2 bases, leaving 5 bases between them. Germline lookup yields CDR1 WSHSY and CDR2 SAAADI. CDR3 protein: CASSEPTYEQYF. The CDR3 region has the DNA TGCGCCAGCAGTGAACCAACCTACGAGCAGTACTTC.

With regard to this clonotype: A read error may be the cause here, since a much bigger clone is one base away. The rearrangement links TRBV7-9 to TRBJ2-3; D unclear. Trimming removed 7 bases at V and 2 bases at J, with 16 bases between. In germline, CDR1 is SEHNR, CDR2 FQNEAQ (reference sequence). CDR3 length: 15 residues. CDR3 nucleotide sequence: TGTGCCAGCACCGCGCGCGTCTTCGACACAGATACGCAGTATTTT. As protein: CASTARVFDTDTQYF.

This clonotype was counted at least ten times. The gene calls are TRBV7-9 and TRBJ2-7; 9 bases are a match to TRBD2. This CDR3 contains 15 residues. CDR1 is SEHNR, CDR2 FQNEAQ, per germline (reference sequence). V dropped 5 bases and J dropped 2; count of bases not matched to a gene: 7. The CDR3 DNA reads TGTGCCAGCAGCCCGAGCCTAGCGGGGACCTACGAGCAGTACTTC. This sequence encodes CASSPSLAGTYEQYF. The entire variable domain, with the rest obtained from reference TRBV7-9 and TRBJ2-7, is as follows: DTGVSQNPRHKITKRGQNVTFRCDPISEHNRLYWYRQTLGQGPEFLTYFQNEAQLEKSRLLSDRFSAERPKGSFSTLEIQRTEQGDSAMYLCASSPSLAGTYEQYFGPGTRLTVT.

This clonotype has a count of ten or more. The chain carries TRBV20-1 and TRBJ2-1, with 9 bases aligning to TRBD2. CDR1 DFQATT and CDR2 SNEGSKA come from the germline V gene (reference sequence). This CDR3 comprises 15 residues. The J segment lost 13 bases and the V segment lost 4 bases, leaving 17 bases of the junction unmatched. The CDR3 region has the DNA TGCAGTGCTAAACGGGTAGGAGCGGGAGGAATAGATCAGTTCTTC. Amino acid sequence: CSAKRVGAGGIDQFF.

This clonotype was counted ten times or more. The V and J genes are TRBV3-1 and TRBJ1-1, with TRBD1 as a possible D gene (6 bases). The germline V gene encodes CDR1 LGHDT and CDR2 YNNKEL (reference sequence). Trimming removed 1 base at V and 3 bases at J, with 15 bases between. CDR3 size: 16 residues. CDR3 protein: CASSQAWGAAHTEAFF. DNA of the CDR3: TGTGCCAGCAGCCAAGCTTGGGGGGCCGCGCACACTGAAGCTTTCTTT.

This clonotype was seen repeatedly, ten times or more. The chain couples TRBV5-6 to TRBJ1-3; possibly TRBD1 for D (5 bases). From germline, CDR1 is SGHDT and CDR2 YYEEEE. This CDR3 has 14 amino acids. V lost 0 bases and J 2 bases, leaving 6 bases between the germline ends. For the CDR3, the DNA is TGTGCCAGCAGCTTGGGGGGGGCTGGAAACACCATATATTTT. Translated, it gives CASSLGGAGNTIYF.

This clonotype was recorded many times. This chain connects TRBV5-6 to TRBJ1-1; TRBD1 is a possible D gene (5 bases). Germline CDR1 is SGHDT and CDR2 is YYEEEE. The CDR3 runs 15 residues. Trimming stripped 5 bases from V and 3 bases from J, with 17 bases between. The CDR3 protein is CASSPASGPDTEAFF. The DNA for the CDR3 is TGTGCCAGCAGTCCCGCGTCGGGGCCCGACACTGAAGCTTTCTTT. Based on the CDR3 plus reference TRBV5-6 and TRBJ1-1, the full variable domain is DAGVTQSPTHLIKTRGQQVTLRCSPKSGHDTVSWYQQALGQGPQFIFQYYEEEERQRGNFPDRFSGHQFPNYSSELNVNALLLGDSALYLCASSPASGPDTEAFFGQGTRLTVV.

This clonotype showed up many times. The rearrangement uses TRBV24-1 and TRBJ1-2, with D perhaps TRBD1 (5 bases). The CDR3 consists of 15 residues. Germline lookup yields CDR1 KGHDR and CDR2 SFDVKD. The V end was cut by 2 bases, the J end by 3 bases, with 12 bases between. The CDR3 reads CATSDSTGGDYGYTF. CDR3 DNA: TGTGCCACCAGTGATTCAACAGGCGGTGACTATGGCTACACCTTC.

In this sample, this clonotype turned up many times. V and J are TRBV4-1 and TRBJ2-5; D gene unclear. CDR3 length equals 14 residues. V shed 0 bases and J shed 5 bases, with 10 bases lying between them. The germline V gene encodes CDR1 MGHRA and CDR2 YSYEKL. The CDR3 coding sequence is TGCGCCAGCAGCCAAGACGCGAAAAAGGAGACCCAGTACTTC. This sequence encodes CASSQDAKKETQYF.

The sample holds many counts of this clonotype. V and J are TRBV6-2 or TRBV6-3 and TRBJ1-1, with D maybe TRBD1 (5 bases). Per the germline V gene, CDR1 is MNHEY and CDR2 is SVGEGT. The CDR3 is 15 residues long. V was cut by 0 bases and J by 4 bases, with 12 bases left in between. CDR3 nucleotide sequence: TGTGCCAGCAGTTACTCGAGTTGGGGGTCCACTGAAGCTTTCTTT. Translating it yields CASSYSSWGSTEAFF.

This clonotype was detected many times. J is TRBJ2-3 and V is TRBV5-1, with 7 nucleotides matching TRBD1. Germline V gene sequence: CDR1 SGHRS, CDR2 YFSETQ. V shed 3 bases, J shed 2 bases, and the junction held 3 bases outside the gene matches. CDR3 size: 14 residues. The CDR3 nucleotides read TGCGCCAGCAGCTCCGGGACAGCCACAGATACGCAGTATTTT. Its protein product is CASSSGTATDTQYF.

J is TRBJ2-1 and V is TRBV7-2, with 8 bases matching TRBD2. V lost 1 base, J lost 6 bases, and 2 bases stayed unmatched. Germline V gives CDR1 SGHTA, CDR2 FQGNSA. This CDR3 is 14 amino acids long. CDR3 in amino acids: CASSLGTSSNEQFF. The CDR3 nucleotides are TGTGCCAGCAGCTTAGGGACTAGCTCCAATGAGCAGTTCTTC.

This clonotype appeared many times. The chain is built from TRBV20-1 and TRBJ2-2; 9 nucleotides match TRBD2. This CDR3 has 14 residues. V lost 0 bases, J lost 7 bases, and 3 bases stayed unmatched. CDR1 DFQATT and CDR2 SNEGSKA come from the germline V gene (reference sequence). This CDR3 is CSARDPLAGGELFF. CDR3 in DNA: TGCAGTGCTAGAGATCCACTAGCGGGCGGGGAGCTGTTTTTT.

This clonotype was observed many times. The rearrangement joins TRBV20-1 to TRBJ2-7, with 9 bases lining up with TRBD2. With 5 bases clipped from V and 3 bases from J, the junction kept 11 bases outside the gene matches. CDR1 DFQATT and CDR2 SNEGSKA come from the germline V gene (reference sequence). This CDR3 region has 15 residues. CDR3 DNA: TGCAGTGCTGTCCCATTCGCGGGAGGGATCTACGAGCAGTACTTC. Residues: CSAVPFAGGIYEQYF.

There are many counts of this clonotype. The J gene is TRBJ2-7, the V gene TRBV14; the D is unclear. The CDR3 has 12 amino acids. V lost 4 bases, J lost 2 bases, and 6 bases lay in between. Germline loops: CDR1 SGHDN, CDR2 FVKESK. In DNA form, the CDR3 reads TGTGCCAGCAGCCCATCCCCCTACGAGCAGTACTTC. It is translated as CASSPSPYEQYF. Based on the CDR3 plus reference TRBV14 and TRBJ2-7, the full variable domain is EAGVTQFPSHSVIEKGQTVTLRCDPISGHDNLYWYRRVMGKEIKFLLHFVKESKQDESGMPNNRFLAERTGGTYSTLKVQPAELEDSGVYFCASSPSPYEQYFGPGTRLTVT.

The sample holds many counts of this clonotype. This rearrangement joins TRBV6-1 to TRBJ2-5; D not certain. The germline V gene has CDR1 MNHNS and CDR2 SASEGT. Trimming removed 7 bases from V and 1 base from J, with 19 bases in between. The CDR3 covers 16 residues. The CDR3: CASILGRPKPQETQYF. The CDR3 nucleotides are TGTGCCAGCATCTTGGGTCGGCCAAAGCCCCAAGAGACCCAGTACTTC.

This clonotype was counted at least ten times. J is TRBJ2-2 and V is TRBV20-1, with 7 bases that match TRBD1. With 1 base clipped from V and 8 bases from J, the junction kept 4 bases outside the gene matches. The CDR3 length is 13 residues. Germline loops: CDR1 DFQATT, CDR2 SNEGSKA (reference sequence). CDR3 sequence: CSARGQGVGELFF. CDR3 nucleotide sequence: TGCAGTGCTAGAGGGCAGGGGGTGGGGGAGCTGTTTTTT.